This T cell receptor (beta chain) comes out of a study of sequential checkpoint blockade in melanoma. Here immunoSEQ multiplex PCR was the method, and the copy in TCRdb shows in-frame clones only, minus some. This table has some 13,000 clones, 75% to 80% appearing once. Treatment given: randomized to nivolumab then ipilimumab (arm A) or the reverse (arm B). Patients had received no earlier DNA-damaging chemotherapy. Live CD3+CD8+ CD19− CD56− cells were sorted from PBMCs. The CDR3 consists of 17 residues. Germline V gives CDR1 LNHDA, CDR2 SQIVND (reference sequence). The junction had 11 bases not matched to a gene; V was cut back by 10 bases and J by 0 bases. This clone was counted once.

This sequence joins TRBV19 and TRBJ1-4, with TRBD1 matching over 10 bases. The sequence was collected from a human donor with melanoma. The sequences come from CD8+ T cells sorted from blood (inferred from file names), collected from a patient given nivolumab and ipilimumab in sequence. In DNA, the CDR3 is TGTGCCAATCCGGGACAGGGGTTACCTGCAACTAATGAAAAACTGTTTTTT. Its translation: CANPGQGLPATNEKLFF.